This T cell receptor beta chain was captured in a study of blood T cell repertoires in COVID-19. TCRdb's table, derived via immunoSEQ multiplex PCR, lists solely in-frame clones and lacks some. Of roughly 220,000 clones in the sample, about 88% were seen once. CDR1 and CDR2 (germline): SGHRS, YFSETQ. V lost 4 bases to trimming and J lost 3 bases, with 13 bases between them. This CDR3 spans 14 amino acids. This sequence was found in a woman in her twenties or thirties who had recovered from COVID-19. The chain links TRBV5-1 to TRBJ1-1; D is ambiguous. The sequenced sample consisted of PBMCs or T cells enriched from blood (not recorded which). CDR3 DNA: TGCGCCAGCAGCGAGCGGGTGAGGGACACTGAAGCTTTCTTT. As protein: CASSERVRDTEAFF. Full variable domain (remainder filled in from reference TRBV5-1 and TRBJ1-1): KAGVTQTPRYLIKTRGQQVTLSCSPISGHRSVSWYQQTPGQGLQFLFEYFSETQRNKGNFPGRFSGRQFSNSRSEMNVSTLELGDSALYLCASSERVRDTEAFFGQGTRLTVV.